This TCR beta chain was obtained from a study of cytomegalovirus exposure and HLA in healthy donors. Regarding the study as a whole: In a later analysis, HLA-C alleles had the fewest associated TCRs, DRB1 alleles the most. Compared with the roughly 670-donor mean, an Asian-associated ancestry cluster reportedly had fewer N-insertions, according to a later analysis. According to the study, 160 or so TCR beta chains were cytomegalovirus-associated.

Turning to this clone: Its target is unknown.

This CDR3 comprises 16 residues. Trimming removed 4 bases from V and 3 bases from J; junction bases left unmatched: 5. Per the germline V gene, CDR1 is SGHRS and CDR2 is YFSETQ. The PCR had 60 Vbeta and 13 Jbeta primers. Assay used: immunoSEQ multiplex PCR; TCRdb lists only in-frame clones, some missing. This sample has 150,000 to 200,000 clones, with over 70% found just once. This sequence was found in a middle-aged woman in good health and CMV-seropositive. The chain uses TRBV5-1 and TRBJ2-2; TRBD2 aligns across 11 bases. Source material: PBMCs. CDR3 sequence (DNA): TGCGCCAGCAGCCGGACTAGCGGGTCGGACACCGGGGAGCTGTTTTTT. Encoded protein: CASSRTSGSDTGELFF.